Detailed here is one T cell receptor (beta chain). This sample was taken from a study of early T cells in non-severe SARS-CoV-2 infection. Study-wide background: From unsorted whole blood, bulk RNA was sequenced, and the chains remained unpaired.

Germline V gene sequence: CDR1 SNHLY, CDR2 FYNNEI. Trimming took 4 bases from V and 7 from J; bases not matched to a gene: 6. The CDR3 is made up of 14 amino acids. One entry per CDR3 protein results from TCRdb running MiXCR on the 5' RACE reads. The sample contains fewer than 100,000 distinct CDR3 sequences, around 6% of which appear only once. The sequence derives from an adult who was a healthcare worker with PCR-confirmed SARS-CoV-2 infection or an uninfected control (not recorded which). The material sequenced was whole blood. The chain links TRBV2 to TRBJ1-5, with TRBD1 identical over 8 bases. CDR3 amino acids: CASSGTGRGQPQHF. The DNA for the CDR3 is TGTGCCAGCAGTGGGACAGGGCGAGGACAGCCCCAGCATTTT. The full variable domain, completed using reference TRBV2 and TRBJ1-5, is EPEVTQTPSHQVTQMGQEVILRCVPISNHLYFYWYRQILGQKVEFLVSFYNNEISEKSEIFDDQFSVERPDGSNFTLKIRSTKLEDSAMYFCASSGTGRGQPQHFGDGTRLSIL.